The 6 T cell receptor beta chains given below trace back to one sample, sequenced in a study of control samples from healthy donors and cancer patients. The data were produced by immunoSEQ multiplex PCR, yet TCRdb's version contains in-frame clones alone and is incomplete. The profile shows just under 100,000 clones, approximately 95% of them singletons. The sample consisted of blood. The receptors here all came from a man aged 18-30 years in good health.

The chain uses TRBV10-2 and TRBJ1-5, with TRBD1 matching 8 bases. CDR3 length equals 16 residues. V lost 3 bases and J lost 2; bases outside the gene matches: 6. Germline CDR1 WSHSY, CDR2 SAAADI. In DNA form, the CDR3 reads TGCGCCAGCAGTGACAGGGGGCCGATTCGCAATCAGCCCCAGCATTTT. It yields the protein CASSDRGPIRNQPQHF.

The chain links TRBV29-1 to TRBJ2-5; D possibly uses TRBD1 or TRBD2 (6 bases each). The germline V and J ends were trimmed by 3 bases and 4 bases, with 9 bases remaining between them. Germline V gene sequence: CDR1 SQVTM, CDR2 ANQGSEA. This CDR3 is built from 12 residues. The CDR3 DNA follows: TGCAGCGTTGATGGGGGGCGAGAGACCCAGTACTTC. Translated: CSVDGGRETQYF. The full variable domain, completed using reference TRBV29-1 and TRBJ2-5, is SAVISQKPSRDICQRGTSLTIQCQVDSQVTMMFWYRQQPGQSLTLIATANQGSEATYESGFVIDKFPISRPNLTFSTLTVSNMSPEDSSIYLCSVDGGRETQYFGPGTRLLVL.

The rearrangement uses TRBV6-5 and TRBJ2-2; no definite D call. This CDR3 has 13 residues. From germline, CDR1 is MNHEY and CDR2 SVGAGI. Trimming took off 3 bases at V and 1 base at J, with 3 bases between the two ends. CDR3 residues: CASSYVNTGELFF. Written as DNA, the CDR3 is TGTGCCAGCAGTTATGTGAACACCGGGGAGCTGTTTTTT.

The J gene is TRBJ1-4, the V gene TRBV29-1, with D possibly TRBD1 on 5 matching bases. With 1 base removed from V and 4 bases from J, the gap between germline ends came to 13 bases. The CDR3 sequence is 15 residues long. Germline V gene data show CDR1 as SQVTM and CDR2 as ANQGSEA. The CDR3: CSVEGGQGGNEKLFF. DNA of the CDR3: TGCAGCGTTGAAGGTGGGCAGGGAGGTAATGAAAAACTGTTTTTT.

A single count supports this clone. This chain connects TRBV6-1 to TRBJ2-1; 7 bases align to TRBD2. The germline V gene has CDR1 MNHNS and CDR2 SASEGT. This CDR3 contains 17 residues. Trimming took 2 bases from V and 0 from J; bases not matched to a gene: 7. CDR3 coding DNA: TGTGCCAGCAGTGAATCTTTCGCGGGGGTCTCCTACAATGAGCAGTTCTTC. This translates into CASSESFAGVSYNEQFF.

The chain links TRBV19 to TRBJ1-1; D remains unclear. The ends were cut back, 4 bases at V and 8 bases at J, with 14 bases in the middle. The CDR3 loop spans 13 amino acids. CDR1 is LNHDA, CDR2 SQIVND, per germline (reference sequence). The CDR3 nucleotides are TGTGCCAGTAGTACGCCCGGACGAACGGAAGCTTTCTTT. Translating it yields CASSTPGRTEAFF.